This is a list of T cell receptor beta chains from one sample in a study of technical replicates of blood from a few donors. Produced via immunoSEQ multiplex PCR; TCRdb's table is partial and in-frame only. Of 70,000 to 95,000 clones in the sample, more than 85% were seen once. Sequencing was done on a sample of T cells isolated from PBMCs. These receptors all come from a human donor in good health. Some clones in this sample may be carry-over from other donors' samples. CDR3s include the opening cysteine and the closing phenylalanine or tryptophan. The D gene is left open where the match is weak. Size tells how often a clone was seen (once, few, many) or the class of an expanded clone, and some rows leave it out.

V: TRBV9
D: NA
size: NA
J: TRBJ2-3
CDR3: CASSVRSTTDTQYF
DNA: TGTGCCAGCAGCGTAAGATCTACCACAGATACGCAGTATTTT

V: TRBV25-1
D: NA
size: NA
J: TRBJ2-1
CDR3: CASSELMGLEQFF
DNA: TGTGCCAGCAGTGAATTGATGGGCCTTGAGCAGTTCTTC

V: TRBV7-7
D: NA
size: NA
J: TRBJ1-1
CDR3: CASSLEEGVNTEAFF
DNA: TGTGCTAGCAGCTTAGAGGAGGGCGTGAACACTGAAGCTTTCTTT

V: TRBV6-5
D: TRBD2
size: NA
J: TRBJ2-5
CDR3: CASSYQREGLGETQYF
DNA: TGTGCCAGCAGTTACCAGCGGGAGGGCCTAGGAGAGACCCAGTACTTC

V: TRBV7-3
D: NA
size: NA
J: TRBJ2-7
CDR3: CASSLGGTYEQYF
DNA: TGTGCCAGCAGCTTAGGCGGTACCTACGAGCAGTACTTC

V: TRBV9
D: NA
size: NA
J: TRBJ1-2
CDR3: CASSRREVGYGYTF
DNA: TGTGCCAGTAGCCGGCGGGAGGTAGGCTATGGCTACACCTTC

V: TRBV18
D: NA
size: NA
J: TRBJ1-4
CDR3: CASSLRQVNEKLFF
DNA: TGTGCCAGCTCACTTAGACAGGTTAATGAAAAACTGTTTTTT

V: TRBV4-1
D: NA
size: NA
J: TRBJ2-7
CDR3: CASSQGVAAAVYEQYF
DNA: TGCGCCAGCAGCCAAGGGGTCGCAGCGGCAGTTTACGAGCAGTACTTC

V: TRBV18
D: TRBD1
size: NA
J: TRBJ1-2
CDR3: CASSLGTVLNYGYTF
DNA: TGTGCCAGCTCACTGGGGACAGTTCTTAACTATGGCTACACCTTC

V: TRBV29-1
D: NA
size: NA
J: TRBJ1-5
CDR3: CSVEADRNQPQHF
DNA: TGCAGCGTTGAAGCCGACAGGAATCAGCCCCAGCATTTT

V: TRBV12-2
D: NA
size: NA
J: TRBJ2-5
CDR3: CASRPQPTYQETQYF
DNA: TGTGCAAGTCGCCCACAGCCAACGTACCAAGAGACCCAGTACTTC

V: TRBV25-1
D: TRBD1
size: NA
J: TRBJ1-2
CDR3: CASLHGQGNGYTF
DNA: TGTGCCAGCCTCCACGGACAGGGGAATGGCTACACCTTC

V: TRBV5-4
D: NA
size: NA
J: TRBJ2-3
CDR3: CASSLVAGISTDTQYF
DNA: TGTGCCAGCAGCTTGGTTGCGGGGATTAGCACAGATACGCAGTATTTT

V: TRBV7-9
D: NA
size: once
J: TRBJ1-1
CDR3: CASIAQLGRGVQAFF
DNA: TGTGCCAGCATTGCGCAACTCGGGAGGGGGGTTCAAGCTTTCTTT

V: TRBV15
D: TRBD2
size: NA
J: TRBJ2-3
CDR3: CATSREAGAPTDTQYF
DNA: TGTGCCACCAGCAGAGAGGCGGGAGCTCCCACAGATACGCAGTATTTT

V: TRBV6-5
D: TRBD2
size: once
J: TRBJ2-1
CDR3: CASSRTSGSTEQFF
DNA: TGTGCCAGCAGCAGGACTAGCGGGAGCACTGAGCAGTTCTTC

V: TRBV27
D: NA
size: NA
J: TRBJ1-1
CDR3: CASSLYPRDMNTEAFF
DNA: TGTGCCAGCAGTCTTTATCCCAGGGACATGAACACTGAAGCTTTCTTT

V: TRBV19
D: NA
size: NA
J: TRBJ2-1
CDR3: CASSIDRGPYNEQFF
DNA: TGTGCCAGTAGTATAGACAGGGGCCCCTACAATGAGCAGTTCTTC

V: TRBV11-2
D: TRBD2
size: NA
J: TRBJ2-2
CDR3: CASSPWTSGSLTGELFF
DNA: TGTGCCAGCAGCCCCTGGACTAGCGGGAGTTTGACCGGGGAGCTGTTTTTT

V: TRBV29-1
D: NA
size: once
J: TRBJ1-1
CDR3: CSGWGTRNTEAFF
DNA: TGCAGCGGGTGGGGCACAAGGAACACTGAAGCTTTCTTT

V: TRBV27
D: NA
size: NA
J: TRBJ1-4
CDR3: CASSFNSLSYNEKLFF
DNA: TGTGCCAGCAGTTTTAACTCCTTATCCTATAATGAAAAACTGTTTTTT

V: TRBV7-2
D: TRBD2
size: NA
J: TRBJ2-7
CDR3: CASSLGGAGVSYEQYF
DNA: TGTGCCAGCAGCCTAGGGGGAGCGGGAGTCTCCTACGAGCAGTACTTC

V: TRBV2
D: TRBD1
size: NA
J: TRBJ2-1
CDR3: CASSEPTGAHHNEQFF
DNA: TGTGCCAGCAGTGAGCCTACAGGGGCACATCACAATGAGCAGTTCTTC

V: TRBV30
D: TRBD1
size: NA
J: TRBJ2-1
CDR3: CALGQAYNEQFF
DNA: TGTGCCCTGGGACAGGCCTACAATGAGCAGTTCTTC

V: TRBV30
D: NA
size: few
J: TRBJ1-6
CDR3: CAWSAGENSPLHF
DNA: TGTGCCTGGAGCGCAGGGGAGAATTCACCCCTCCACTTT

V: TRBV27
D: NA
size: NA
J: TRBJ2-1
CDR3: CASRLGGSSYNEQFF
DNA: TGTGCCAGCAGATTAGGGGGGAGCTCCTACAATGAGCAGTTCTTC

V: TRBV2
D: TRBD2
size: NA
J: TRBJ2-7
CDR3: CASRGRAIPYEQYF
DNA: TGTGCCAGCAGGGGGAGGGCGATCCCCTACGAGCAGTACTTC

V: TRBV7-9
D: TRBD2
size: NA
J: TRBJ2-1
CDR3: CASSLGTSGSIDEQFF
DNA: TGTGCCAGCAGCTTAGGAACTAGCGGGAGCATCGATGAGCAGTTCTTC

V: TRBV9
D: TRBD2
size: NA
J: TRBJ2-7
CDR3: CASSVGSGLAVYEQYF
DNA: TGTGCCAGCAGCGTAGGCTCGGGACTAGCGGTATACGAGCAGTACTTC

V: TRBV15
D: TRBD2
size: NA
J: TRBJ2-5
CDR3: CATSRARTSPETQYF
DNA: TGTGCCACCAGCAGAGCCCGGACTAGTCCCGAGACCCAGTACTTC

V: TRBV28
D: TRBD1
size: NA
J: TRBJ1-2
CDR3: CASRTTGYGYTF
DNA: TGTGCCAGCCGCACGACAGGGTATGGCTACACCTTC

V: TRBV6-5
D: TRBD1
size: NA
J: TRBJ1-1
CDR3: CASSYLPGGITEAFF
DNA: TGTGCCAGCAGTTACTTGCCAGGGGGGATCACTGAAGCTTTCTTT

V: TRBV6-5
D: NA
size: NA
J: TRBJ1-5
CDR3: CASSYMGRRDQPQHF
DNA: TGTGCCAGCAGTTACATGGGCAGGAGGGATCAGCCCCAGCATTTT

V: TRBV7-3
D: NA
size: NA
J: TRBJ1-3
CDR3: CASSLGASSGNTIYF
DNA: TGTGCCAGCAGCTTAGGGGCGAGCTCTGGAAACACCATATATTTT

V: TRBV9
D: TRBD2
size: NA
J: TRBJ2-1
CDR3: CASSEGSAGEGNEQFF
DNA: TGTGCCAGCAGCGAAGGGTCAGCGGGAGAAGGGAATGAGCAGTTCTTC

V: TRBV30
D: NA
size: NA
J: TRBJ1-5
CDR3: CAWSVSTDNQPQHF
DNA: TGTGCCTGGAGTGTGAGCACAGACAATCAGCCCCAGCATTTT

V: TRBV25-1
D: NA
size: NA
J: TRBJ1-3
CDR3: CASSDTTGSGNTIYF
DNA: TGTGCCAGCAGTGACACGACGGGCTCTGGAAACACCATATATTTT

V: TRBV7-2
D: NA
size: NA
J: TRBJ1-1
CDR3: CASSLVRFTEAFF
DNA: TGTGCCAGCAGCTTAGTCAGATTCACTGAAGCTTTCTTT

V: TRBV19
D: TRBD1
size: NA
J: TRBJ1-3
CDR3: CASSRVRDRVNSGNTIYF
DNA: TGTGCCAGTAGTAGAGTCCGGGACAGGGTAAACTCTGGAAACACCATATATTTT

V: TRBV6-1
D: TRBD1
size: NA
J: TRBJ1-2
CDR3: CAIQTGGRYTF
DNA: TGTGCCATCCAAACAGGGGGGCGCTACACCTTC

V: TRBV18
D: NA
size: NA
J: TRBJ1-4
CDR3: CASSPGATNEKLFF
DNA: TGTGCCAGCTCCCCAGGAGCAACTAATGAAAAACTGTTTTTT

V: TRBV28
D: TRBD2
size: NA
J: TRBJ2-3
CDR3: CAAGTSGIDTQYF
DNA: TGTGCCGCCGGGACTAGCGGGATAGATACGCAGTATTTT

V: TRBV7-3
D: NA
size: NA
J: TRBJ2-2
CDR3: CASSLTLGAELFF
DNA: TGTGCCAGCAGCTTAACTTTGGGAGCGGAGCTGTTTTTT

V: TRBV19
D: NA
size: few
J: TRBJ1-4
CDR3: CASSSDATNEKLFF
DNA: TGTGCCAGTAGTAGCGATGCAACTAATGAAAAACTGTTTTTT

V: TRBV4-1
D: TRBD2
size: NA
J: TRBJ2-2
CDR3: CASSLPDGSGRGRGELFF
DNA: TGCGCCAGCAGCCTCCCAGACGGCAGCGGGAGGGGTCGCGGGGAGCTGTTTTTT

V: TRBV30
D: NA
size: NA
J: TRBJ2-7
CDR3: CACGQGYEQYF
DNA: TGTGCCTGTGGTCAGGGGTACGAGCAGTACTTC

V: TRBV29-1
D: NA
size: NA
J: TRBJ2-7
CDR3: CSVEGQVHEQYF
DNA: TGCAGCGTTGAAGGACAGGTCCACGAGCAGTACTTC

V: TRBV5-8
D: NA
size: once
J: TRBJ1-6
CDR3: CASSQGPPLHF
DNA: TGTGCCAGCAGCCAGGGCCCACCCCTCCACTTT

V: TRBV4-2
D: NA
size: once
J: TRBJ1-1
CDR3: CASSVRPTEAFF
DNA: TGTGCCAGCAGCGTGAGGCCCACTGAAGCTTTCTTT

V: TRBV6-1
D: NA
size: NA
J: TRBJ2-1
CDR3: CASRGAASYNEQFF
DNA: TGTGCCAGCAGGGGGGCAGCCTCCTACAATGAGCAGTTCTTC

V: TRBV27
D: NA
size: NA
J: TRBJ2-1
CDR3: CASSTGSSYNEQFF
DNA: TGTGCCAGCAGTACGGGTAGCTCCTACAATGAGCAGTTCTTC

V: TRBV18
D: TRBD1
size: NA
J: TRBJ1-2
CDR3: CASSPPDRVRNYGYTF
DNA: TGTGCCAGCTCACCACCGGACAGGGTCCGGAACTATGGCTACACCTTC

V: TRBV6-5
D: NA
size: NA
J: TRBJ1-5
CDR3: CASRKQGPSNQPQHF
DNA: TGTGCCAGCAGGAAACAGGGCCCTAGCAATCAGCCCCAGCATTTT

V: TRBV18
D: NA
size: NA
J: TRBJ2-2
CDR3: CASSPEPSMNTGELFF
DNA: TGTGCCAGCTCACCAGAGCCTAGCATGAACACCGGGGAGCTGTTTTTT

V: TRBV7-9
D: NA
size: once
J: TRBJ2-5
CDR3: CASSLGAGIPLQETQYF
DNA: TGTGCCAGCAGCCTGGGGGCAGGGATCCCCCTTCAAGAGACCCAGTACTTC

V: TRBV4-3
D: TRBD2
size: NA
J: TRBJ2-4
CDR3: CASSQLLAGGVNKNIQYF
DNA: TGCGCCAGCAGCCAACTACTAGCGGGAGGAGTGAACAAAAACATTCAGTACTTC

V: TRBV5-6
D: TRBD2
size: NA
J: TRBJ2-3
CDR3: CASNLGGITDTQYF
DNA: TGTGCCAGCAACCTGGGGGGGATCACAGATACGCAGTATTTT

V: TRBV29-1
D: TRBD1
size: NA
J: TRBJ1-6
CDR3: CSVGTGNSPLHF
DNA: TGCAGCGTGGGGACAGGGAATTCACCCCTCCACTTT